This T cell receptor beta chain is from a study of post-analysis software for immune sequencing data. Study context: The cohort encompassed relapsing-remitting, secondary progressive and progressive-relapsing multiple sclerosis disease courses.

Unique molecular identifiers were present in the TCR beta cDNA libraries. Input of 1 to 10 million T cells yielded some 500,000 cDNA molecules. TCRdb re-derived calls from the PCR reads in MiXCR, one entry per CDR3 protein. This table holds 700,000 to 900,000 distinct CDR3 sequences, approximately 44% found once. Germline CDR1 and CDR2: SQVTM and ANQGSEA. The CDR3 is 15 amino acids. V lost 2 bases to trimming and J lost 0 bases, with 12 bases between them. Whole-study results and caveats: People with multiple sclerosis had a significantly lower normalized Chao1 diversity than controls did. Under the F measure, samples that were prepared in one batch clustered strongly together. About five TRBV segments were more frequent in patients than controls; TRBV5-6, TRBV5-1 and TRBV20-1 belonged to this group.

In regard to this clonotype: As yet, its antigen is unknown.

The sequencing sample was made of blood. The chain combines TRBV29-1 with TRBJ2-3; possible D gene TRBD2, 6 bases. The TCR originated in a girl aged 10-17 years with multiple sclerosis. CDR3 amino acids: CSVEPAGMSTDTQYF. DNA of the CDR3: TGCAGCGTTGAACCGGCGGGGATGAGCACAGATACGCAGTATTTT.